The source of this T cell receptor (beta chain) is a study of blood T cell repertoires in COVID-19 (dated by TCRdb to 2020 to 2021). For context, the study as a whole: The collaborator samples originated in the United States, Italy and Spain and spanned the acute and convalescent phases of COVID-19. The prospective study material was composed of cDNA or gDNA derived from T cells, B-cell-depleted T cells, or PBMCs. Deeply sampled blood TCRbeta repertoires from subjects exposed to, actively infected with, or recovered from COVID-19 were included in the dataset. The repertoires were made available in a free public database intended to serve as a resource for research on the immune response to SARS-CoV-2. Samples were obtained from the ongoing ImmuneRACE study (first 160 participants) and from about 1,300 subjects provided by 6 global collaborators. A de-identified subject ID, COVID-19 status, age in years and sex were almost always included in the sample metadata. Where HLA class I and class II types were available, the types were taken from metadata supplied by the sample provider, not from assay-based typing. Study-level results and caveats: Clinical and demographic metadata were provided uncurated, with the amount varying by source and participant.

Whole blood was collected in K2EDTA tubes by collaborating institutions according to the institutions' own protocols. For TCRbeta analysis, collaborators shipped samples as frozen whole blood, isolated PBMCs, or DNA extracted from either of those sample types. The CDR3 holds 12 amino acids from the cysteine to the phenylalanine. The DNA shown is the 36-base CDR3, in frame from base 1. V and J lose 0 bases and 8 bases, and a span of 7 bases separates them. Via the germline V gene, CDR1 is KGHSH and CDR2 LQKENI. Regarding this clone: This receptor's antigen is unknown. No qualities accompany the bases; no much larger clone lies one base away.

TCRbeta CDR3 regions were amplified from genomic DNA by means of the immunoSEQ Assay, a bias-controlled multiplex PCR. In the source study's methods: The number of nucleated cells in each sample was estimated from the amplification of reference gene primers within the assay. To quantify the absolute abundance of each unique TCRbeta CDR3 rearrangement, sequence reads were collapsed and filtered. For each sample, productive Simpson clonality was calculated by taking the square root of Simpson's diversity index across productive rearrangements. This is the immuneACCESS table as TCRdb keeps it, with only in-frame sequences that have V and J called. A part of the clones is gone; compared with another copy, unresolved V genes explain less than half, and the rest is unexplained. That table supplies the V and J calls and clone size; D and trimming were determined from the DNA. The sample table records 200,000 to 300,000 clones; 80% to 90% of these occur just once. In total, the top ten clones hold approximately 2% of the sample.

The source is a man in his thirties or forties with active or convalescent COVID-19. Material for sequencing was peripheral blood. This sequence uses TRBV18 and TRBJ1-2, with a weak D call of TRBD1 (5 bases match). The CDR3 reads CASSPPAGGYTF. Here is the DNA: TGTGCCAGCTCACCACCGGCAGGGGGCTACACCTTC.